This TCR beta chain was profiled in a study of tumor-infiltrating lymphocytes in primary liver carcinoma. Remarks on this clonotype: Its antigen is not identified.

A constant-region primer served to make TCR beta cDNA from about 530 ng total RNA. Modified slightly, ARM-PCR produced TCR beta libraries over three nested multiplex PCR rounds. Amplification in the first two PCR rounds was performed using TRBV1-TRBV30 forward primers and a C-beta reverse primer for 9 to 11 cycles each. TCRdb passed the multiplex PCR reads through MiXCR, listing each CDR3 protein once. This table holds more than 85,000 distinct CDR3 sequences, roughly 80% found once. Germline loops: CDR1 SGHDT, CDR2 YYEEEE. This CDR3 is built from 17 residues. J lost 4 bases, V lost 4 bases, and 13 bases had no gene match. Both RNA and DNA were isolated together from 20-30 mg of bulk tissue that had not been sorted. By surgical resection, the patients were treated for their primary liver carcinoma. Over 80% of the cells were viable tumor cells in every tumor sample. Notes on the study in general: Among the pair types, tumor region pairs showed more overlap than tumor-adjacent and tumor-blood pairs. Only around 7.5-24% of top clones occurred in all five tumor regions.

This TCR was sampled from a man in his forties with primary liver carcinoma and hepatitis B virus infection. Material for sequencing was liver tumor tissue from sampling region 3. Subset denoted: tumor region T3, left-lateral pole. The chain carries TRBV5-6 and TRBJ1-2; 10 bases agree with TRBD1. The CDR3 sequence is CASSVGQGMRPLYGYTF. The CDR3 DNA follows: TGTGCCAGCAGCGTGGGACAGGGGATGCGTCCCCTCTATGGCTACACCTTC.